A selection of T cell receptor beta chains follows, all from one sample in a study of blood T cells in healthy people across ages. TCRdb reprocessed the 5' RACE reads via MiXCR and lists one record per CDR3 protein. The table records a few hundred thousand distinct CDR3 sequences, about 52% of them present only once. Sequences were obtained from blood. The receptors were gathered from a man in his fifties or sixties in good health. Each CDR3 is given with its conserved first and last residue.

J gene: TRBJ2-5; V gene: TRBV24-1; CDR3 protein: CATSDPGTVQETQYF
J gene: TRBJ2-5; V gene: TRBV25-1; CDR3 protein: CASSGGDRRGELLQETQYF
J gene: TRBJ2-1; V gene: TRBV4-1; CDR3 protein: CASSPPRQNTVHEQFF
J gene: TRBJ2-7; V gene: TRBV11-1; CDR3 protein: CASSKGQVGSYEQYF
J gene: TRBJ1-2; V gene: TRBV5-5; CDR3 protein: CASSVEDYGYTF
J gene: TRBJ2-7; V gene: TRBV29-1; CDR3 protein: CSVASGRCYEQYF
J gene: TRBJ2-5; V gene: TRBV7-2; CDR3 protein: CASSLRSSGRETQYF
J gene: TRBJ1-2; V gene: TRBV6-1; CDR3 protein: CASSTTETGGLGYTF
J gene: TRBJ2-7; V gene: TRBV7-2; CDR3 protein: CASSFGRAGAYEQYF
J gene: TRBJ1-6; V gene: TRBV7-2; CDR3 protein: CASSLRRANSPLHF
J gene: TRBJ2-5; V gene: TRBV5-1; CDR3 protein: CASSPLPRQGATETQYF
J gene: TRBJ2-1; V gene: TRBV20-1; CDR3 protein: CSAPDQYNEQFF
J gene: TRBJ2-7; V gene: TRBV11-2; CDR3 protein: CASSVLGGAAHEQYF
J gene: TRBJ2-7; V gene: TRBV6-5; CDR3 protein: CASRGRYTYEQYF
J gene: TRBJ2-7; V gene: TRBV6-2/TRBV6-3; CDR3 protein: CASRDRPEEQYF
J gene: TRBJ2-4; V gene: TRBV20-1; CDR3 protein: CSARGQGEDIQYF
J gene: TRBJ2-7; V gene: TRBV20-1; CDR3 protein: CSARVGGYEQYF
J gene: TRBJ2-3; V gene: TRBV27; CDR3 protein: CASSYGDTQYF
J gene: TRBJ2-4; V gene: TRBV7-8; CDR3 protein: CASSSRRSQNIQYF
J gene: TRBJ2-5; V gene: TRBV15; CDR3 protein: CATSRGSNRGPRSETQYF
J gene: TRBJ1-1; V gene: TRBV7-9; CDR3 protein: CASSSRGDRVNTEAFF
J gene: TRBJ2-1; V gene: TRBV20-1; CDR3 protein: CSARDGGRAGNEQFF
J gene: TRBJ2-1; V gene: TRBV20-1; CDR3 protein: CSARDQTSGSLDEQFF
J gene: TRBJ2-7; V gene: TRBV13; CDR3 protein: CASRRTGDSYEQYF
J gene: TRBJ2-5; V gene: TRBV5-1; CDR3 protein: CASSLSSGSVRETQYF
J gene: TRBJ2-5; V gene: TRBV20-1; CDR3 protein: CSARRETQETQYF
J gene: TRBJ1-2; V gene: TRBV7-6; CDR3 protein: CASSLEPGWAGYTF
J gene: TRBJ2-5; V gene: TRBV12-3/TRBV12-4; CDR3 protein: CASREAGGPLDEQYF
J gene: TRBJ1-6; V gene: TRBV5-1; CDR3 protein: CASSRDQSSYNSPLHF
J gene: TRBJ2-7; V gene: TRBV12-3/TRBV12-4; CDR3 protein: CASSRDWVDEQYF
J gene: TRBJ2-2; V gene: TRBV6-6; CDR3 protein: CASTPSRGTGELFF
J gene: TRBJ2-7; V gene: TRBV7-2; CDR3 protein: CASSARQGVFEQYF
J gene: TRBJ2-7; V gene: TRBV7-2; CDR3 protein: CASSFSGIVYEQYF
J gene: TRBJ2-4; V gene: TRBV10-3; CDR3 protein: CAITGQAREQYF
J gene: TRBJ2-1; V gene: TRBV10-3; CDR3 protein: CAIGAGAYEQFF
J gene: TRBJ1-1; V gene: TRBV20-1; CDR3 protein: CSAPGRAFF
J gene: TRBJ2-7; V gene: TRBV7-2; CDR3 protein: CASSSPGLAFERYF
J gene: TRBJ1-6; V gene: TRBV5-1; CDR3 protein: CASSRGNRHEDGSPLHF
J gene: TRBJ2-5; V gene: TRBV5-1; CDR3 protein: CAGSQGGGTQETQYF
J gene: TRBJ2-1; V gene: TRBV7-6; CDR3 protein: CASSIGPGEQFF
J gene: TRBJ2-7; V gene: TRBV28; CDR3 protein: CASRTTGTYEQYF
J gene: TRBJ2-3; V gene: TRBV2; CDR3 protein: CASRTGVADTQYF
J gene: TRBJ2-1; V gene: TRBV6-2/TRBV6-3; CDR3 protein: CASTKAGSSYNEQFF
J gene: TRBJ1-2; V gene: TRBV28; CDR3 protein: CAGSSPGGSNYGYTF
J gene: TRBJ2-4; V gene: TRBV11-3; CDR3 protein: CASSLEAEGEGKNIQYF
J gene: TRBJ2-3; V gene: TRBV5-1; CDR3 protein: CASSSTGRRDTQYF